This T cell receptor beta chain was profiled in a study of beta chain features in type 1 diabetes. Study-wide context: There were approximately 100 million sorted cells examined across all samples. Overall study results and limits: The study found moderately but significantly shorter TCRB CDR3s in all four CD4+ subsets of Type 1 diabetes patients.

To note about this clone: Its antigen is unidentified.

Every isolated RNA sample was fully reverse transcribed, so sequencing captured expressed TCRB transcripts. Some clones are missing from TCRdb's copy, which holds only in-frame ones; the method was immunoSEQ multiplex PCR. This sample yields about 23,000 clones, of which more than 45% are seen a single time; 0.3% to 0.4% belongs to the top ten. The origin of this receptor is a man aged 18 to 35 with type 1 diabetes. Sequencing was carried out using stem cell memory CD4+ T cells from blood.

The CDR3 DNA sequence: TGTGCCAGCAGCACGGGACGGGGGGCGGAGGACCAAGAGACCCAGTACTTC. Encoded protein: CASSTGRGAEDQETQYF. The chain is built from TRBV5-6 and TRBJ2-5; D perhaps matches TRBD2 (7 bases). There are 17 residues in the CDR3. Germline lookup yields CDR1 SGHDT and CDR2 YYEEEE. Trimming left V 4 bases short and J 0 bases short, with 19 bases between.